A single sample is the source of the 24 T cell receptor beta chains below, sequenced in a study of blood T cell dynamics during melanoma immunotherapy. Documented time point: pre-treatment baseline. Assay: immunoSEQ multiplex PCR; the TCRdb copy retains only in-frame clones and omits some. Of nearly 25,000 clones listed, roughly 87% were seen once; the top ten hold 4.6%. Sequencing was performed on blood, taken from a patient treated with checkpoint blockade. The receptors derive from a human donor with melanoma.

This chain joins TRBV5-1 and TRBJ2-1; no reliable D call. This CDR3 comprises 16 residues. Germline CDR1 reads SGHRS; CDR2 reads YFSETQ. The germline V and J ends were trimmed by 0 bases and 0 bases, with 10 bases remaining between them. CDR3 region: CASSLGLLSSYNEQFF. DNA for the CDR3: TGCGCCAGCAGCTTGGGACTCCTAAGCTCCTACAATGAGCAGTTCTTC.

This chain uses TRBV6-5 with TRBJ2-1; 10 bases are a match to TRBD2. V was clipped by 4 bases and J by 3 bases; unmatched bases: 6. The germline CDR1 and CDR2 sequences are MNHEY and SVGAGI. The CDR3 covers 16 residues. CDR3 amino acids: CASSSRTSGNYNEQFF. The CDR3 DNA is TGTGCCAGCAGTTCCCGGACTAGCGGAAACTACAATGAGCAGTTCTTC.

The genes are TRBV2 and TRBJ2-5; 9 bases are a match to TRBD1. Trimming took 2 bases from V and 11 from J; bases not matched to a gene: 15. The germline V gene encodes CDR1 SNHLY and CDR2 FYNNEI. This CDR3 region has 16 residues. CDR3 nucleotide sequence: TGTGCCAGCAGTGAATTTCCGATCGGGACAGGGTTGGAGCAGTACTTC. Translated: CASSEFPIGTGLEQYF.

The V gene is TRBV9, the J gene TRBJ2-7; D ambiguous. Trimming pared 2 bases from V and 6 bases from J, leaving 21 bases between. Germline CDR1 and CDR2: SGDLS and YYNGEE. The CDR3 has 16 residues. CDR3 in DNA: TGTGCCAGCAGCGTTTCCTCGTCTGCATCTTTTGGCGAGCAGTACTTC. Amino acids: CASSVSSSASFGEQYF.

The chain is built from TRBV27 and TRBJ1-5; TRBD1 is a possible D gene (5 bases). V was shortened by 3 bases and J by 7 bases, with 7 bases between the two germline ends. Germline CDR1 MNHEY, CDR2 SMNVEV (reference sequence). The CDR3 runs 12 residues. The DNA of the CDR3 is TGTGCCAGCAGTTTCTGGGGGCAGCCCCAGCATTTT. It is translated as CASSFWGQPQHF.

This clone was detected only a few times. Other DNA sequences within the sample encode an identical CDR3. The genes are TRBV6-1 and TRBJ2-7; D perhaps matches TRBD1 (6 bases). CDR3 length: 14 amino acids. CDR1 is MNHNS and CDR2 is SASEGT in the germline V gene. The germline V and J ends were trimmed by 3 bases and 4 bases, with 13 bases remaining between them. CDR3 sequence reads: CASSDWGPGYEQYF. The CDR3 region has the DNA TGTGCCAGCAGTGATTGGGGGCCTGGGTACGAGCAGTACTTC.

V gene TRBV10-3 combines with J gene TRBJ1-2; D remains ambiguous. This CDR3 is 13 amino acids long. Germline V CDR1 and CDR2: ENHRY, SYGVKD. V was pared by 2 bases and J by 4 bases, with 8 bases between. The CDR3 nucleotides read TGTGCCATCAGTGAGACTAACGTCTATGGCTACACCTTC. Translated: CAISETNVYGYTF.

This clone was seen a handful of times. In DNA form, the CDR3 reads TGTGCCAGCAGTTCCGGACAGGGGTTCCTCTCCTACGAGCAGTACTTC. As protein: CASSSGQGFLSYEQYF. The chain recombines TRBV27 with TRBJ2-7, with 9 bases matching TRBD1. The V gene's germline CDR1 is MNHEY and CDR2 SMNVEV (reference sequence). The V gene end was trimmed by 4 bases and the J gene end by 0 bases; junction bases not matched to a gene: 7. The CDR3 has 16 residues.

The J gene is TRBJ1-3, the V gene TRBV5-1, with D tentatively TRBD1 (5 bases). The length of the CDR3 is 14 residues. Germline V gene sequence: CDR1 SGHRS, CDR2 YFSETQ. V lost 4 bases to trimming and J lost 9 bases, with 17 bases between them. In DNA form, the CDR3 reads TGCGCCAGCAGCCCCACGGCCTCTGGGGGCACCATATATTTT. It specifies CASSPTASGGTIYF.

The chain couples TRBV2 to TRBJ1-6; D remains ambiguous. Trimming took 7 bases from V and 0 from J, leaving 10 bases between them. Per the germline V gene, CDR1 is SNHLY and CDR2 is FYNNEI. The CDR3 has 15 residues. In nucleotides, the CDR3 is TGTGCCAGCAAAGGACTAATCTCCTATAATTCACCCCTCCACTTT. Its protein product is CASKGLISYNSPLHF.

In its sample, this clone was seen a few times. Other DNA sequences in the sample encode the same CDR3. This chain connects TRBV2 to TRBJ2-3, with 16 positions matching TRBD2. The germline gives CDR1 SNHLY, CDR2 FYNNEI. The V gene end was trimmed by 3 bases and the J gene end by 14 bases; junction bases not matched to a gene: 11. This CDR3 region has 16 residues. CDR3 amino acids: CASSDRPGLAGGPVYF. The DNA for the CDR3 is TGTGCCAGCAGTGATAGACCGGGACTAGCGGGAGGGCCGGTGTATTTT.

This rearrangement joins TRBV2 to TRBJ2-3; possibly TRBD1 for D (5 bases). Between the trimmed V and J ends, which lost 4 bases and 3 bases, there was a span of 11 bases. The CDR3 has 14 amino acids. The germline V gene encodes CDR1 SNHLY and CDR2 FYNNEI. The CDR3 region is CASSGQGRTDTQYF. The CDR3 bases are TGTGCCAGCAGTGGTCAGGGTCGGACAGATACGCAGTATTTT.

This sequence joins TRBV10-2 and TRBJ2-7; D unresolved. V lost 0 bases to trimming and J lost 4 bases, with 4 bases between them. The CDR3 has 12 amino acids. Germline CDR1 is WSHSY and CDR2 is SAAADI. The CDR3: CASSESYYEQYF. CDR3 in DNA: TGCGCCAGCAGTGAGTCGTATTACGAGCAGTACTTC.

This chain uses TRBV5-6 with TRBJ1-6, with D maybe TRBD1 (5 bases). Germline V gives CDR1 SGHDT, CDR2 YYEEEE. CDR3 length: 15 residues. The V gene lost 3 bases and the J gene lost 4 bases, with 11 bases spanning the gap. The CDR3 region is CASSWDGEYNSPLHF. The DNA for the CDR3 is TGTGCCAGCAGCTGGGACGGAGAATATAATTCACCCCTCCACTTT.

The rearrangement uses TRBV2 and TRBJ1-1; D is uncertain. The CDR3 consists of 13 residues. Trimming cost V 6 bases and J 0 bases, with 8 bases left between them. Germline-derived CDR1 and CDR2 are SNHLY and FYNNEI. This CDR3 reads CASRGLMNTEAFF. The DNA of the CDR3 is TGTGCCAGCAGAGGGCTGATGAACACTGAAGCTTTCTTT.

This sequence joins TRBV5-6 and TRBJ1-5; D gene unclear. Trimming shortened V by 4 bases and J by 2 bases, and 7 bases separated the two germline ends. The CDR3 is 13 amino acids. The germline V gene has CDR1 SGHDT and CDR2 YYEEEE. CDR3 sequence: CASSNLGNQPQHF. As DNA, the CDR3 is TGTGCCAGCAGCAATTTGGGCAATCAGCCCCAGCATTTT.

This chain links TRBV7-3 with TRBJ2-2, with D perhaps matching TRBD2 (6 bases). Trimming pared 1 base from V and 6 bases from J, leaving 9 bases between. The CDR3 totals 14 residues. Germline lookup yields CDR1 SGHTA and CDR2 FQGTGA. As DNA, the CDR3 is TGTGCCAGCAGCTTAAGTCCGGGAGCCGGGGAGCTGTTTTTT. Protein: CASSLSPGAGELFF.

This chain joins TRBV11-1 and TRBJ1-2; a weak D match, TRBD1 (6 bases). The germline V gene has CDR1 SGHAT and CDR2 FQDESV (reference sequence). This CDR3 spans 15 amino acids. Trimming left V 1 base short and J 1 base short, with 10 bases between. DNA for the CDR3: TGTGCCAGCAGCTTAGACGGACAGCTTAACTATGGCTACACCTTC. Amino acid sequence: CASSLDGQLNYGYTF.

This rearrangement joins TRBV7-6 to TRBJ1-6; 7 bases are a match to TRBD1. With V trimmed by 0 bases and J by 11 bases, 4 bases remained unmatched. There are 14 residues in the CDR3. The germline CDR1 and CDR2 sequences are SGHVS and FNYEAQ. The CDR3 DNA sequence: TGTGCCAGCAGCTTAGCTAGGACAGGTCCACCCCTCCACTTT. Residues: CASSLARTGPPLHF.

This chain joins TRBV7-2 and TRBJ1-1; no definite D call. V lost 1 base to trimming and J lost 11 bases, with 20 bases between them. This CDR3 has 15 amino acids. Germline CDR1 SGHTA, CDR2 FQGNSA. CDR3 region: CASSLGADSGRFAFF. As DNA, the CDR3 is TGTGCCAGCAGCTTAGGGGCCGATTCAGGACGGTTCGCTTTCTTT.

This chain links TRBV28 with TRBJ2-1; a possible D gene is TRBD1 (5 bases). The CDR3 length is 14 residues. Germline V CDR1 and CDR2: MDHEN, SYDVKM. The germline V and J ends were trimmed by 6 bases and 9 bases, with 18 bases remaining between them. CDR3 amino acids: CASSSPTVLGEQFF. The CDR3 DNA follows: TGTGCCAGCAGCTCTCCGACAGTCCTCGGTGAGCAGTTCTTC. The whole variable domain, filled in from reference TRBV28 and TRBJ2-1, reads DVKVTQSSRYLVKRTGEKVFLECVQDMDHENMFWYRQDPGLGLRLIYFSYDVKMKEKGDIPEGYSVSREKKERFSLILESASTNQTSMYLCASSSPTVLGEQFFGPGTRLTVL.

J is TRBJ2-3 and V is TRBV4-2; D uncertain. CDR1 and CDR2 from the germline V gene are LGHNA and YNFKEQ. The CDR3 consists of 15 residues. Trimming took 0 bases from V and 5 from J, leaving 12 bases between them. Here the CDR3 reads CASSQEEARLDTQYF. CDR3 sequence (DNA): TGTGCCAGCAGCCAAGAAGAAGCCCGTTTAGATACGCAGTATTTT.

The genes are TRBV7-3 and TRBJ2-7; D unclear. This CDR3 is 13 amino acids long. Germline-derived CDR1 and CDR2 are SGHTA and FQGTGA. The germline V and J ends were trimmed by 10 bases and 5 bases, with 18 bases remaining between them. The chain's CDR3 is CATARDRADEQYF. CDR3 sequence (DNA): TGTGCCACCGCACGTGATAGGGCGGACGAGCAGTACTTC.

In this sample, this clone turned up once. This chain joins TRBV9 and TRBJ2-3; a possible D gene is TRBD1 (5 bases). This CDR3 spans 13 amino acids. In germline, CDR1 is SGDLS, CDR2 YYNGEE. The V end was cut by 4 bases, the J end by 3 bases, with 9 bases between. The CDR3 DNA reads TGTGCCAGCAGCCAAGGGGTTACAGATACGCAGTATTTT. The encoded protein is CASSQGVTDTQYF.